This T cell receptor beta chain emerged from a study of blood T cells in healthy people across ages. This clonotype was detected a few times. Trimming took 1 base from V and 4 from J, leaving 16 bases between them. The germline V gene has CDR1 KGHSH and CDR2 LQKENI. The CDR3 is made up of 16 amino acids. The second PCR ran roughly 6 to 11 cycles with a sample-barcoded 5' primer and J-beta primers. Using its own MiXCR run on the 5' RACE reads, TCRdb lists one record per CDR3 protein. The sample has around 1,700,000 distinct CDR3 sequences; 28% are singletons. Sequenced input: blood. This clonotype was obtained from a woman aged 25 to 39 in good health. This chain connects TRBV18 to TRBJ1-1; TRBD1 might be the D (5 bases). This CDR3 is CASSPRTLEGTTEAFF. The CDR3 DNA sequence: TGTGCCAGCTCACCACGCACCCTTGAAGGGACCACTGAAGCTTTCTTT. The full variable domain, rest sourced from reference TRBV18 and TRBJ1-1, is NAGVMQNPRHLVRRRGQEARLRCSPMKGHSHVYWYRQLPEEGLKFMVYLQKENIIDESGMPKERFSAEFPKEGPSILRIQQVVRGDSAAYFCASSPRTLEGTTEAFFGQGTRLTVV.